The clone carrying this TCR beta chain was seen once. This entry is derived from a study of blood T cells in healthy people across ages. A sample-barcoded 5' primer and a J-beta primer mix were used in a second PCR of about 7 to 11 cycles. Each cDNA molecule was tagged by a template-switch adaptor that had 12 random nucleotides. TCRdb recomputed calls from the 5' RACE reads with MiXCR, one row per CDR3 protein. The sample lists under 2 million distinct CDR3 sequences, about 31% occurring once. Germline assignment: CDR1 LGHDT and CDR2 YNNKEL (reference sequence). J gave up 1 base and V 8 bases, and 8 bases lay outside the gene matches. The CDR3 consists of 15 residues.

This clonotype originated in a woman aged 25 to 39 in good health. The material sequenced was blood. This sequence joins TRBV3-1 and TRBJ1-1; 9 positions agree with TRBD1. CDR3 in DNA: TGTGCCAGCGGGCGGACAGGGGCCCAGAACACTGAAGCTTTCTTT. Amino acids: CASGRTGAQNTEAFF.